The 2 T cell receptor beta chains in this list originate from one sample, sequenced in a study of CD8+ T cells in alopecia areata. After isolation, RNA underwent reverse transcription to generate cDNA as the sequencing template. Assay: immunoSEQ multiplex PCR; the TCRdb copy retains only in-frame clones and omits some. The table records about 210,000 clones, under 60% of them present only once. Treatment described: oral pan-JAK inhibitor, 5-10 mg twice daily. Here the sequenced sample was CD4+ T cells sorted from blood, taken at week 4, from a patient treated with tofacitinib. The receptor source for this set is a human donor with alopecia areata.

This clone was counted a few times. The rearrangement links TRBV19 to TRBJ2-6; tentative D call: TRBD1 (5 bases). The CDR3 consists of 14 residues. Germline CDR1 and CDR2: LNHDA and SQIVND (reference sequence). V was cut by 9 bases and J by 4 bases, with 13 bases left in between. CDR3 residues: CASQTGDGANVLTF. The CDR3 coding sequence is TGTGCCAGCCAAACAGGAGACGGGGCCAACGTCCTGACTTTC.

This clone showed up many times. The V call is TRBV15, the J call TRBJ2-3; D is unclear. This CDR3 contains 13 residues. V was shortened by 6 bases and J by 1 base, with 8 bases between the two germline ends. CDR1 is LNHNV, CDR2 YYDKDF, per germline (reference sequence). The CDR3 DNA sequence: TGTGCCACCAGTGAGGTTGGCACAGATACGCAGTATTTT. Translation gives CATSEVGTDTQYF.